These 28 T cell receptor beta chains originate from one sample sequenced in a study of T-cell memory formation after mild COVID-19. Via MiXCR, TCRdb re-called the 5' RACE reads, giving one row per CDR3 protein. The table has some 150,000 distinct CDR3 sequences, 15% to 20% seen once; the top ten hold around 2.4%. Sequencing was done on a sample of PBMCs or a T cell subset sorted from them (not recorded which). All receptors come from an adult woman who had mild COVID-19 (a few samples of this study predate the infection). Cell type and time point are not known.

J is TRBJ1-1 and V is TRBV6-6, with TRBD1 matching over 9 bases. The CDR3 extends over 14 amino acids. Germline loops: CDR1 MNHNY, CDR2 SVGAGI (reference sequence). With 6 bases clipped from V and 1 base from J, the junction kept 3 bases outside the gene matches. CDR3 region: CASSEGQGNTEAFF. In nucleotides, the CDR3 is TGTGCCAGCAGCGAGGGACAGGGGAACACTGAAGCTTTCTTT.

The V gene is TRBV21-1, the J gene TRBJ2-2. TRBV21-1 is a pseudogene locus. The CDR3 runs to 14 residues. CDR3 protein: CASSKPRDTGELFF. The CDR3 bases are TGTGCCAGCAGCAAACCAAGGGACACCGGGGAGCTGTTTTTT.

This clonotype was detected only a few times. V usage is TRBV14 and J usage is TRBJ1-2; TRBD1 matches at 7 bases. The CDR3 contains 15 residues. CDR1 and CDR2 (germline): SGHDN, FVKESK. Germline trimming cut 4 bases from V and 2 bases from J; bases unmatched to any gene: 7. CDR3 region: CASSRDSLLNYGYTF. In DNA, the CDR3 is TGTGCCAGCAGCCGGGACAGCTTATTGAACTATGGCTACACCTTC.

This sequence joins TRBV27 and TRBJ1-2; D is uncertain. V was trimmed by 6 bases and J by 0 bases, leaving 14 bases between them. This CDR3 is built from 15 residues. Germline values: CDR1 MNHEY, CDR2 SMNVEV (reference sequence). The CDR3 DNA reads as TGTGCCAGCAGCCGGGCTGGGCAGCCTAACTATGGCTACACCTTC. Residues: CASSRAGQPNYGYTF.

The chain combines TRBV20-1 with TRBJ1-6; D perhaps matches TRBD1 (6 bases). This CDR3 has 14 residues. V was pared by 2 bases and J by 13 bases, with 18 bases between. CDR1 is DFQATT and CDR2 is SNEGSKA in the germline V gene (reference sequence). CDR3: CSARPRQVLVPLHF. DNA for the CDR3: TGCAGTGCTAGACCCCGACAGGTCCTCGTTCCCCTCCACTTT.

This clonotype turned up a few times. In nucleotides, the CDR3 is TGTGCCAGCTCACCTGGACTAGCGGCTAATGAGCAGTTCTTC. It is translated as CASSPGLAANEQFF. The chain links TRBV18 to TRBJ2-1, with 10 positions matching TRBD2. V shed 3 bases, J shed 7 bases, and the junction held 3 bases outside the gene matches. CDR3 length equals 14 residues. CDR1 is KGHSH and CDR2 is LQKENI in the germline V gene.

The chain couples TRBV5-1 to TRBJ2-3, with TRBD2 matching over 7 bases. This CDR3 is built from 16 residues. In germline, CDR1 is SGHRS, CDR2 YFSETQ. V dropped 0 bases and J dropped 2; count of bases not matched to a gene: 6. The CDR3 region has the DNA TGCGCCAGCAGCTTGGGGGCTAGCGGAGACACAGATACGCAGTATTTT. Amino acid sequence: CASSLGASGDTDTQYF.

About this clonotype: A read error may produce the germline difference seen at one junction end. The chain links TRBV9 to TRBJ1-1; 7 bases match TRBD1. CDR1 and CDR2 from the germline V gene are SGDLS and YYNGEE. The CDR3 has 15 residues. The CDR3 DNA is TGCGCCAGCAGCGTAGTGGCCTCGGGACAGACGAACGCTTTCTTT. It specifies CASSVVASGQTNAFF. Full variable domain (outside the CDR3, taken from reference TRBV9 and TRBJ1-1): DSGVTQTPKHLITATGQRVTLRCSPRSGDLSVYWYQQSLDQGLQFLIQYYNGEERAKGNILERFSAQQFPDLHSELNLSSLELGDSALYFCASSVVASGQTNAFFGQGTRLTVV.

The CDR3, as DNA: TGTGCCAGCACACCGGGACAGGGACATTATAGCAATCAGCCCCAGCATTTT. This translates into CASTPGQGHYSNQPQHF. This rearrangement joins TRBV6-2 or TRBV6-3 to TRBJ1-5; the match to TRBD1 covers 9 bases. V trimming: 7 bases; J trimming: 0 bases; junction bases outside the gene matches: 10. Germline lookup yields CDR1 MNHEY and CDR2 SVGEGT. The CDR3 length is 17 residues.

The V gene is TRBV7-9, the J gene TRBJ2-5, with D perhaps TRBD1 or TRBD2 (7 bases each). There are 14 residues in the CDR3. Looked up from germline, CDR1 is SEHNR and CDR2 is FQNEAQ (reference sequence). The ends were cut back, 5 bases at V and 5 bases at J, with 15 bases in the middle. The CDR3 loop is CASSVGTAGETQYF. The DNA for the CDR3 is TGTGCCAGCAGCGTCGGGACAGCGGGGGAGACCCAGTACTTC.

The sample holds a few counts of this clonotype. The rearrangement links TRBV12-3 or TRBV12-4 to TRBJ2-1; D may be TRBD1 or TRBD2 (7 bases each). V dropped 6 bases and J dropped 9 bases, with 15 bases sitting between them. The length of the CDR3 is 13 residues. This chain's CDR3 is CASRHRGGGEQFF. The CDR3 bases are TGTGCCAGCAGACACAGGGGAGGGGGTGAGCAGTTCTTC.

CDR3 bases: TGTGCCAGCAGTCCGGGACAGGGAAACACCATATATTTT. Protein sequence: CASSPGQGNTIYF. The V and J genes are TRBV12-3 or TRBV12-4 and TRBJ1-3; TRBD1 agrees at 7 bases. V shed 5 bases, J shed 4 bases, and the junction held 2 bases outside the gene matches. The CDR3 contains 13 residues.

The chain is built from TRBV3-1 and TRBJ1-4, with TRBD1 matching over 7 bases. The CDR3 loop spans 14 amino acids. The junction had 5 bases not matched to a gene; V was cut back by 5 bases and J by 5 bases. From germline, CDR1 is LGHDT and CDR2 YNNKEL (reference sequence). This chain's CDR3 is CASSDRVANEKLFF. CDR3 coding DNA: TGTGCCAGCAGCGACAGGGTGGCGAATGAAAAACTGTTTTTT.

The sample holds one count of this clonotype. V and J are TRBV6-2 or TRBV6-3 and TRBJ2-1; D uncertain. Germline lookup yields CDR1 MNHEY and CDR2 SVGEGT. V was trimmed by 6 bases and J by 5 bases, leaving 8 bases between them. CDR3 size: 12 residues. In DNA, the CDR3 is TGTGCCAGCAGGGATCTTGACAATGAGCAGTTCTTC. Residues: CASRDLDNEQFF.

This sequence joins TRBV12-3 or TRBV12-4 and TRBJ1-6; TRBD1 is a possible D gene (6 bases). The CDR3 has 13 residues. Trimming took 5 bases from V and 6 from J, leaving 8 bases between them. CDR3 sequence (DNA): TGTGCCAGCAGTAGGGACACTAATTCACCCCTCCACTTT. Its protein is CASSRDTNSPLHF.

The chain has TRBV6-5 and TRBJ2-7; tentatively, D is TRBD1 (5 bases). V dropped 6 bases and J dropped 6 bases, with 15 bases sitting between them. The germline gives CDR1 MNHEY, CDR2 SVGAGI. CDR3 length: 13 amino acids. CDR3 in amino acids: CASRSDPRGEQYF. For the CDR3, the DNA is TGTGCCAGCAGGTCCGACCCAAGGGGCGAGCAGTACTTC.

The gene calls are TRBV2 and TRBJ1-1; D unresolved. Germline V gene lookup returns CDR1 SNHLY and CDR2 FYNNEI. This CDR3 is built from 14 residues. Trimming left V 4 bases short and J 1 base short, with 10 bases between. The CDR3 is CASSAVARNTEAFF. The CDR3 DNA is TGTGCCAGCAGTGCGGTAGCCAGGAACACTGAAGCTTTCTTT.

This clonotype was observed a few times. This chain connects TRBV5-1 to TRBJ2-3; D not resolved. The CDR3 contains 15 residues. CDR1 is SGHRS and CDR2 is YFSETQ in the germline V gene. Trimming pared 4 bases from V and 4 bases from J, leaving 16 bases between. CDR3 region: CASSPLVGGADTQYF. The CDR3 DNA reads TGCGCCAGCAGCCCGTTGGTGGGTGGGGCAGATACGCAGTATTTT.

This clonotype was seen more than once but under ten times. The rearrangement links TRBV7-6 to TRBJ2-7, with 7 bases fitting TRBD1. Germline V CDR1 and CDR2: SGHVS, FNYEAQ. The CDR3 has 17 amino acids. Losses at the gene ends were 4 bases for V and 3 bases for J; bases not matched to a gene: 15. The chain's CDR3 is CASSSSGQRRDLYEQYF. The DNA for the CDR3 is TGTGCCAGCAGCTCCTCGGGACAGCGCAGGGACCTCTACGAGCAGTACTTC. Filled out from reference TRBV7-6 and TRBJ2-7, the complete variable domain reads GAGVSQSPRYKVTKRGQDVALRCDPISGHVSLYWYRQALGQGPEFLTYFNYEAQQDKSGLPNDRFSAERPEGSISTLTIQRTEQRDSAMYRCASSSSGQRRDLYEQYFGPGTRLTVT.

This clonotype has more than one count but fewer than ten. The chain joins TRBV7-9 to TRBJ2-3; weak D call: TRBD1 (6 bases). The CDR3 contains 12 residues. Germline-derived CDR1 and CDR2 are SEHNR and FQNEAQ (reference sequence). V lost 4 bases to trimming and J lost 10 bases, with 12 bases between them. Here the CDR3 DNA reads TGTGCCAGCAGCTCCGACAGGCAAGCGCAGTATTTT. This encodes CASSSDRQAQYF.

This clonotype was seen only once. With a much larger clone just one base away, this may be a read error. J is TRBJ2-3 and V is TRBV7-2; D not certain. Germline V gene sequence: CDR1 SGHTA, CDR2 FQGNSA. This CDR3 is 15 amino acids long. This CDR3 reads CASSLYKASADAQYF. CDR3 nucleotide sequence: TGTGCCAGCAGCTTATATAAAGCATCGGCAGATGCGCAGTATTTT.

The V gene is TRBV5-6, the J gene TRBJ1-5, with D maybe TRBD1 (6 bases). V lost 4 bases and J lost 7, with 18 bases in between. This CDR3 is 15 amino acids long. Germline values: CDR1 SGHDT, CDR2 YYEEEE. CDR3 DNA: TGTGCCAGCAGCACAACCGGCAGGGGAGGACAGCCCCAGCATTTT. It specifies CASSTTGRGGQPQHF.

The V call is TRBV3-1, the J call TRBJ2-2, with 7 bases aligning to TRBD2. This CDR3 has 17 amino acids. J lost 2 bases, V lost 3 bases, and 9 bases had no gene match. CDR1 LGHDT and CDR2 YNNKEL come from the germline V gene (reference sequence). The CDR3 bases are TGTGCCAGCAGCCACTCGCCCGGGACTACCAACACCGGGGAGCTGTTTTTT. Translation: CASSHSPGTTNTGELFF.

This chain connects TRBV6-5 to TRBJ2-5; D might be TRBD1 (5 bases). The CDR3 has 16 residues. Looked up from germline, CDR1 is MNHEY and CDR2 is SVGAGI. V shed 6 bases and J shed 2 bases, with 19 bases lying between them. The CDR3 region is CASRSVTTGLQETQYF. The CDR3 DNA reads TGTGCCAGCAGAAGTGTGACCACAGGCTTACAAGAGACCCAGTACTTC.

CDR3 in DNA: TGTGCCAGCAGCTCTGACCCGGGACTAGCGGGAACAGATACGCAGTATTTT. Translating it yields CASSSDPGLAGTDTQYF. The gene calls are TRBV7-9 and TRBJ2-3; 13 positions match TRBD2. This CDR3 has 17 amino acids. Germline values: CDR1 SEHNR, CDR2 FQNEAQ (reference sequence). J was trimmed by 3 bases and V by 4 bases; bases with no gene match: 7.

This rearrangement joins TRBV5-5 to TRBJ2-3, with a tentative D call TRBD2 (7 bases). The CDR3 is 16 residues long. V dropped 6 bases and J dropped 7 bases, with 24 bases sitting between them. Germline values: CDR1 SGHKS, CDR2 YYEKEE (reference sequence). The CDR3 bases are TGTGCCAGCAACCCGGGGGGCTCATCGGTTCGAAATACGCAGTATTTT. Its protein product is CASNPGGSSVRNTQYF.

This clonotype was recorded a few times. The chain links TRBV19 to TRBJ1-4, with 10 positions matching TRBD1. CDR3 length equals 15 residues. Germline loops: CDR1 LNHDA, CDR2 SQIVND (reference sequence). Trimming took 3 bases from V and 7 from J; bases not matched to a gene: 5. In DNA, the CDR3 is TGTGCCAGTAGTATTCATAGGACAGGGGGTGAAAAACTGTTTTTT. Translated: CASSIHRTGGEKLFF.

V usage is TRBV20-1 and J usage is TRBJ2-7, with D perhaps matching TRBD1 (6 bases). V was trimmed by 4 bases and J by 6 bases, leaving 16 bases between them. The CDR3 sequence is 13 residues long. Germline V gene lookup returns CDR1 DFQATT and CDR2 SNEGSKA (reference sequence). The CDR3 DNA is TGCAGTGCTAAGGAAATAGGACAGAGCGAGCAGTACTTC. It yields the protein CSAKEIGQSEQYF.